Presented here are 3 T cell receptor beta chains from one specimen sequenced in a study of T cells in Graves' hyperthyroidism and ophthalmopathy. What was amplified from RNA transcripts were TCR beta CDR3 regions. Researchers ran a first-round RT-PCR on the TCR CDR3 using the HTBI primer set. TCRdb processed the multiplex PCR reads anew with MiXCR; each CDR3 protein has one entry. The table includes 35,000 to 45,000 distinct CDR3 sequences, 50% to 55% detected once. The sample was blood. The receptor set was obtained from a man aged 40-55 years with Graves' ophthalmopathy.

J is TRBJ1-1 and V is TRBV20-1; D call uncertain. Deletions cut 3 bases from V and 6 bases from J, with 11 bases between. Germline values: CDR1 DFQATT, CDR2 SNEGSKA (reference sequence). The CDR3 loop spans 12 amino acids. The CDR3 coding sequence is TGCAGTGCTAGGCGGCCGAGCTCTGAAGCTTTCTTT. Translating gives CSARRPSSEAFF.

There are many counts of this clonotype. The chain employs TRBV28 and TRBJ2-3; 7 bases align to TRBD2. The CDR3 sequence is 15 residues long. The V gene's germline CDR1 is MDHEN and CDR2 SYDVKM. V trimming: 5 bases; J trimming: 2 bases; junction bases outside the gene matches: 7. The CDR3 DNA is TGTGCCAGCAGTCTCGGGACTACGAACACAGATACGCAGTATTTT. It is translated as CASSLGTTNTDTQYF. The full variable domain, rest sourced from reference TRBV28 and TRBJ2-3, is DVKVTQSSRYLVKRTGEKVFLECVQDMDHENMFWYRQDPGLGLRLIYFSYDVKMKEKGDIPEGYSVSREKKERFSLILESASTNQTSMYLCASSLGTTNTDTQYFGPGTRLTVL.

This clonotype is deemed medium-sized. The genes are TRBV7-8 and TRBJ1-5, with D uncertain. The CDR3 sequence is 15 residues long. Trimming cost V 3 bases and J 6 bases, with 15 bases left between them. Germline loops: CDR1 SGHVS, CDR2 FQNEAQ. In DNA form, the CDR3 reads TGTGCCAGCAGCTTGCGGACCCTCGCACGTCAGCCCCAGCATTTT. As protein: CASSLRTLARQPQHF.